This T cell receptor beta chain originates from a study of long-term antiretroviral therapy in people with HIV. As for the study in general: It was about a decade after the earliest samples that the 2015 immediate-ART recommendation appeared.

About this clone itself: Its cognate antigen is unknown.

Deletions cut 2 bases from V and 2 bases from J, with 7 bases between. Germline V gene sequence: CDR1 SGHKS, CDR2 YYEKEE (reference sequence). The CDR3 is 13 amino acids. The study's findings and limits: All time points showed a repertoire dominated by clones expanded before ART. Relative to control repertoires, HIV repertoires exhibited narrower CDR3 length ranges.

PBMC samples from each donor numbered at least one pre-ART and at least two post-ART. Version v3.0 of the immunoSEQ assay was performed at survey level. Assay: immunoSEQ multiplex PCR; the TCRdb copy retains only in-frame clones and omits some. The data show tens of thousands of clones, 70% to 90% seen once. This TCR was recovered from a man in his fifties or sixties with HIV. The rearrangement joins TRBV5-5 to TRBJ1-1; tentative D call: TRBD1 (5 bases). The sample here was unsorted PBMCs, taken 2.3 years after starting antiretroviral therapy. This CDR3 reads CASSFGANTEAFF. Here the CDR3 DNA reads TGTGCCAGCAGCTTTGGGGCCAACACTGAAGCTTTCTTT.